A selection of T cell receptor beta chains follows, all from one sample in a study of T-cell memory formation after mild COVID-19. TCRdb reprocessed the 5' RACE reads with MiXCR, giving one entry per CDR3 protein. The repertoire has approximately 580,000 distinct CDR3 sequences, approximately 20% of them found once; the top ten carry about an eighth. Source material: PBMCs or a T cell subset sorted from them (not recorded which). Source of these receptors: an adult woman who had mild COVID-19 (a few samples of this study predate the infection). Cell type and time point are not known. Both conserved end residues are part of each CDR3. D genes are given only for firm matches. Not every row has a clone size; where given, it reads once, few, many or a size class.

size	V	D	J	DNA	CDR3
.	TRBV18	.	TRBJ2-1	TGTGCCAGCTCACCGGGACTGTTCGAAAATGAGCAGTTCTTC	CASSPGLFENEQFF
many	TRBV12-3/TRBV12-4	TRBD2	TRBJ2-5	TGTGCCAGCAGTTCGCGGGGGCAAGAGACCCAGTACTTC	CASSSRGQETQYF
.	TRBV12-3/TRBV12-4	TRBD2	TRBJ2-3	TGTGCCAGCAGTTTAGGGCGGGGGGGCGTGGCAGATACGCAGTATTTT	CASSLGRGGVADTQYF
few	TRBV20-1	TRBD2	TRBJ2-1	TGCAGTGCTAGAGGGTTCACTAGCGGGGGTTTCTACAATGAGCAGTTCTTC	CSARGFTSGGFYNEQFF
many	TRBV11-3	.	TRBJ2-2	TGTGCCAGCAGCTTCGAGGGCTCCGGGGAGCTGTTTTTT	CASSFEGSGELFF
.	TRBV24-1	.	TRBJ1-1	TGTGCCACCAGTGATTTTTTGGGAAAAGCTTTCTTT	CATSDFLGKAFF
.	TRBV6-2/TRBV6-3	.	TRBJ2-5	TGTGCCAGCAGTTCCCTCCTGACCCTGAAGGGGCAAGAGACCCAGTACTTC	CASSSLLTLKGQETQYF
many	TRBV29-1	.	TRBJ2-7	TGCAGCGTAGTTGACAAGACCTACGAGCAGTACTTC	CSVVDKTYEQYF
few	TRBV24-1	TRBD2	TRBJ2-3	TGTGCCACCAGTGAGATGACTAGCGGGTACACAGATACGCAGTATTTT	CATSEMTSGYTDTQYF
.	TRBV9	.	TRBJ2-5	TGTGCCAGCAGCGCGGGGGGCTTAGAGACCCAGTACTTC	CASSAGGLETQYF
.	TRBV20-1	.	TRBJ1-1	TGCAGTGCTAGAGCTACACTGTCCCGACCTGAAGCTTTCTTT	CSARATLSRPEAFF
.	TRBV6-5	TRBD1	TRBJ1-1	TGTGCCAGCAGTTCTGATTACAGGGGTGAAGCTTTCTTT	CASSSDYRGEAFF
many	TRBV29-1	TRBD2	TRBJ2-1	TGCAGCGTGGGACTAGCGGGATATGAGCAGTTCTTC	CSVGLAGYEQFF
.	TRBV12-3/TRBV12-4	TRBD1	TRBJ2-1	TGTGCCAGCAGTTCCGGGACAGGGGATGAGCAGTTCTTC	CASSSGTGDEQFF
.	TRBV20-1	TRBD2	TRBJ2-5	TGCAGTGCGTACAGGGAGGGCGGGAGGATCGAGACCCAGTACTTC	CSAYREGGRIETQYF
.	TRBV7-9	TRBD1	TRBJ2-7	TGTGCCAGCAGCTTAGTAAGGACAGGGTCCCCGGAGCAGTACTTC	CASSLVRTGSPEQYF
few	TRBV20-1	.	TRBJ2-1	TGCAGTGCTGACCAGGACGGCAATGAGCAGTTCTTC	CSADQDGNEQFF
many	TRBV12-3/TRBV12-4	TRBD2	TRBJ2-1	TGTGCCAGCAGCCTTAGCGGGAGAGTCGATGAGCAGTTCTTC	CASSLSGRVDEQFF
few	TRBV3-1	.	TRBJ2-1	TGTGCCAGCAGCCAATTTCGGGGTGCTGAGCAGTTCTTC	CASSQFRGAEQFF
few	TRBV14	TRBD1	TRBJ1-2	TGTGCCAGCAGCCCCTTGGGACAGACGGACTATGGCTACACCTTC	CASSPLGQTDYGYTF
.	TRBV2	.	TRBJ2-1	TGTGCCAGCAGTAGCCGGGACGGCCCCTACAATGAGCAGTTCTTC	CASSSRDGPYNEQFF
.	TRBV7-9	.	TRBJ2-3	TGTGCCAGCAGCTTAGTGGGCCTTCGCACAGATACGCAGTATTTT	CASSLVGLRTDTQYF
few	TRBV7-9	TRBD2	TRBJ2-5	TGTGCCAGCAGCACCTGGGGACTAGCGGGAGACGGAGAGACCCAGTACTTC	CASSTWGLAGDGETQYF
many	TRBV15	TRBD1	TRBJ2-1	TGTGCCACCAGCAGAGATTCCCGGACAGGGAATGAGCAGTTCTTC	CATSRDSRTGNEQFF
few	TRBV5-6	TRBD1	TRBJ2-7	TGTGCCAGCAGCTTACTCCCGGGACAGGTCGGCTCCTACGAGCAGTACTTC	CASSLLPGQVGSYEQYF
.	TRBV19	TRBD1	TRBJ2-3	TGTGCCAGTAGTATCGGGGACAGGGGTCATGAGGATACGCAGTATTTT	CASSIGDRGHEDTQYF
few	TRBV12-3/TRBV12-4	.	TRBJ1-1	TGTGCCAGCAGTCATGTCTACAGAGTTAACACTGAAGCTTTCTTT	CASSHVYRVNTEAFF
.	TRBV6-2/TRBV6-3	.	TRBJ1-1	TGTGCCAGCAGTTACTCGATTCAGGGGACTGAAGCTTTCTTT	CASSYSIQGTEAFF
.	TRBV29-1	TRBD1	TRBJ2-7	TGCAGCGTTGTCAGGACAGGGGCGCTTCCAGGGTACGAGCAGTACTTC	CSVVRTGALPGYEQYF
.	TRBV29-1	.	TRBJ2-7	TGCAGCGTTGGGGGGAACTCCTACGAGCAGTACTTC	CSVGGNSYEQYF
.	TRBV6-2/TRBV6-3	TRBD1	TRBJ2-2	TGTGCCAGCAGTCGGCAGGGGGTCCGCGGGGAGCTGTTTTTT	CASSRQGVRGELFF
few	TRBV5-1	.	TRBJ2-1	TGCGCCAGCAGCTCCGGGACCCACCGCCCCTACAATGAGCAGTTCTTC	CASSSGTHRPYNEQFF
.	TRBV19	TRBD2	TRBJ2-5	TGTGCCAGTAGTACTAGCGGGGCCGCGACCCAGTACTTC	CASSTSGAATQYF
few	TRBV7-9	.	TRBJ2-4	TGTGCCAGCAGCTCCCTCCTCCGACCAGGGGAAGCCAAAAACATTCAGTACTTC	CASSSLLRPGEAKNIQYF
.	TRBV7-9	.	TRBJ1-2	TGTGCCAGCAGCTTAGTGGGGGCGGATGGCTACACCTTC	CASSLVGADGYTF
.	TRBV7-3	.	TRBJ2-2	TGTGCCAGCAGCTGGACCCGGGGGTTGGCCGGGGAGCTGTTTTTT	CASSWTRGLAGELFF
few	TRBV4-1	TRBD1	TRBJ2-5	TGCGCCAGCAGCCAAGGTCCCAGGGGGCAGGGGGAGACCCAGTACTTC	CASSQGPRGQGETQYF
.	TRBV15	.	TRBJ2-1	TGTGCCACCAGCAGAGAACTAGTCTCCTACAATGAGCAGTTCTTC	CATSRELVSYNEQFF
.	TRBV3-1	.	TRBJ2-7	TGTGCCAGCAGCCAAGAAAGTCAGGGTATCTACGAGCAGTACTTC	CASSQESQGIYEQYF
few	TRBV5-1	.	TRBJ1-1	TGCGCCAGCAGCCAGGGAACGGGGTACACTGAAGCTTTCTTT	CASSQGTGYTEAFF
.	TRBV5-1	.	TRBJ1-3	TGCGCCAGCAGCCCTCGGGCGGAGGGGTCGGTTGGAAACACCATATATTTT	CASSPRAEGSVGNTIYF
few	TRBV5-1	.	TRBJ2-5	TGCGCCAGCAGCCCGCGGGGGCAGGGGACGACAGGTCTCCAAGGAGAGACCCAGTACTTC	CASSPRGQGTTGLQGETQYF
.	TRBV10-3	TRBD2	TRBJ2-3	TGTGCCATCAGTCCTGGGACTAGCGGGGGGACAGATACGCAGTATTTT	CAISPGTSGGTDTQYF
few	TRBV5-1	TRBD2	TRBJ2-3	TGCGCCAGCAGCTTGGAGGGAGGGATAGATACGCAGTATTTT	CASSLEGGIDTQYF
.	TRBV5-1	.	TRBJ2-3	TGCGCCAGCACCAGGGATGGGTCAGATACGCAGTATTTT	CASTRDGSDTQYF
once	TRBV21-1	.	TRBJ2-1	TGTGCCAGCAGCAAAATTGAGGGCTGGGGTATCAATGAGCAGTTCTTC	CASSKIEGWGINEQFF
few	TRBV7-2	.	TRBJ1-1	TGTGCCAGCAGCTCGCAGGGATCGACTGAAGCTTTCTTT	CASSSQGSTEAFF
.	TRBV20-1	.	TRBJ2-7	TGCAGTGCTAGTCCCAGGGGCCAATCTGATTCCTACGAGCAGTACTTC	CSASPRGQSDSYEQYF
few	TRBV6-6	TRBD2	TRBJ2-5	TGTGCCAGCAGTAGGGAGGGAGAGACCCAGTACTTC	CASSREGETQYF
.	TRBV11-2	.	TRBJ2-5	TGTGCCAGCAGCTTAGGGGTCCGCCCGCACGTCCAAGAGACCCAGTACTTC	CASSLGVRPHVQETQYF
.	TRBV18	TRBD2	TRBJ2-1	TGTGCCAGCTCACCACCGCGGGGGGCGCGGGACTCTCCGAGAAGAATATCCTACAATGAGCAGTTCTTC	CASSPPRGARDSPRRISYNEQFF